What follows is one TCR beta chain and its context. This clonotype was observed many times. Its antigen is not yet known. Base quality data are lacking; no much larger clone is found one base away. Ficoll-Paque density gradient centrifugation was used to isolate PBMCs. This sample was included in a study of T-cell memory formation after mild COVID-19 (dated by TCRdb to the early 2020s). With respect to the entire study: TCR sequence clusters from the two donors were largely donor specific. In a couple of donors, T-cell clones that expanded and contracted after mild COVID-19 were followed by sequencing TCRalpha and TCRbeta repertoires longitudinally. Two young, previously healthy adult volunteers, one female and one male, were included in the cohort.

The data were produced on an Illumina NovaSeq 6000. TCRalpha and TCRbeta cDNA libraries were built by 5'RACE with constant-segment primers, adding sample barcodes and unique molecular identifiers. Trizol reagent was used to extract RNA from every sample. Libraries were amplified in two PCR steps, with a second sample barcode and Illumina TruSeq adapters added in the second step. The libraries were sequenced on an Illumina NovaSeq using 2 x 150 bp paired-end reads. On the authors' methods: Demultiplexing of reads and collapsing into UMI-guided consensus sequences were performed with migec v1.2.7. Using mixcr v2.1.11, the UMI consensuses were aligned to TRA and TRB V and J templates and assembled into clonotypes. Expanded or contracted clonotypes were those called significant by both edgeR and NoisET, with noise models trained on biological replicates. For edgeR calls, the cutoffs were a false discovery rate-adjusted p below 0.01 and a log2 fold-change threshold of 1. As an exploratory analysis of dynamics, max-normalized trajectories of the 1000 most abundant clonotypes were examined by PCA with hierarchical clustering. Separately sequenced CD4+ and CD8+ repertoires were used to assign a CD4 or CD8 phenotype to each responding clone. TCRdb took the public reads, trimmed them with fastp at Q25, ran MiXCR for clone calling and kept in-frame beta chains. Rows matching on CDR3 protein sequence are summarized as one entry with the most common DNA and genes. For this entry, the V and J calls and clone size follow TCRdb and not the study's own pipeline. The sample profile shows hundreds of thousands of distinct CDR3 sequences; approximately 15% of them were found once. The ten largest account for about 24% of the sample.

The full study reports these points: Contracting CD4+ clones appeared mostly in the CM and EM memory subsets, whereas CD8+ clones were enriched in EMRA. The study included only a couple of mild cases, and larger cohorts that include severe cases with pre-infection samples were judged to be necessary. Clones that contracted from day 15 to 85 showed balanced CD4/CD8 phenotypes, whereas a second wave of clones that expanded from day 15 to 37 leaned towards CD4+. SARS-CoV-2 specificity of the second-wave clones peaking on day 37 was not confirmed. The detection of some responding clones in pre-infection memory suggests that pre-existing cross-reactive memory T cells joined the SARS-CoV-2 response.

The CDR3 has 17 amino acids, counting the end cysteine and phenylalanine. Only the CDR3 part of the read is kept: 51 bases, read in frame from the first base. CDR1 is given as SGHVS and CDR2 as FNYEAQ, both from the germline V gene. Ends trimmed: V by 5 bases, J by 3 bases; bases unmatched to a gene: 12. This chain is built from TRBV7-6 and TRBJ2-3, with 9 bases aligning to TRBD2. The clonotype originates from a man aged 18-30 years who had mild COVID-19 (a few samples of this study predate the infection). The sample titles of this study are shuffled in the database, so cell type and time point are left out; the donor was told from shared clones. Sequencing was carried out using PBMCs or a T cell subset sorted from them (not recorded which). The CDR3 reads as follows: CASSDTPAGGQTDTQYF. The DNA is TGTGCCAGCAGCGACACGCCTGCGGGGGGGCAAACAGATACGCAGTATTTT.